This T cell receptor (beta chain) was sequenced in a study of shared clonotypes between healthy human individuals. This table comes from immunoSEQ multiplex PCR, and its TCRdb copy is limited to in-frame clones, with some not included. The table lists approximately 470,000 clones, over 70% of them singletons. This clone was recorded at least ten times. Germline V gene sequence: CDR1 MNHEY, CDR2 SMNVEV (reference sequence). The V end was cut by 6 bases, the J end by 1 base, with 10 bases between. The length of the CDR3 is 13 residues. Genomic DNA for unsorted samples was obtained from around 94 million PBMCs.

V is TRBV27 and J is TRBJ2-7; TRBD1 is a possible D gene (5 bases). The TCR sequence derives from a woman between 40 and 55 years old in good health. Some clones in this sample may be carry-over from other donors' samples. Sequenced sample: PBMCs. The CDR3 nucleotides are TGTGCCAGCAGCGAGGACAATTCCTACGAGCAGTACTTC. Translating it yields CASSEDNSYEQYF.